The 26 T cell receptor beta chains below come from one sample, sequenced in a study of CXCR3-negative and CXCR3-positive naive CD8 T cells. The libraries of TRB cDNA were prepared using 5' RACE with UMI labels. TCRdb reprocessed the 5' RACE reads, with one entry per CDR3 protein and no DNA. This table holds over 100,000 distinct CDR3 sequences. The specimen sequenced was naive CXCR3- CD8+ T cells from blood. Subset defined: CD45RO-CCR7+CD27+CD95- naive CD8+ T cells lacking CXCR3 (TNR3-). The receptor set was obtained from a human donor in good health. Some clones in this sample may be carry-over from other donors' samples.

V and J are TRBV6-2 or TRBV6-3 and TRBJ2-1; TCRdb names TRBD1, which stays unverified in the absence of DNA. CDR1 is MNHEY and CDR2 is SVGEGT in the germline V gene. This CDR3 region has 15 residues. Here the CDR3 reads CASSYRTVSYNEQFF.

The genes are TRBV7-2 and TRBJ2-1; the D call of TRBD2 rests on TCRdb alone, since no DNA is present to check it. Germline CDR1 SGHTA, CDR2 FQGNSA. The CDR3 has 16 residues. Here the CDR3 reads CASSLSAGGPWNEQFF.

The rearrangement links TRBV20-1 to TRBJ2-5. The CDR3 has 13 residues. The germline gives CDR1 DFQATT, CDR2 SNEGSKA (reference sequence). CDR3: CSAELRRQETQYF.

V and J are TRBV13 and TRBJ2-7; absent DNA, TCRdb's TRBD1 call cannot be checked. The germline V gene has CDR1 PRHDT and CDR2 FYEKMQ (reference sequence). This CDR3 contains 14 residues. The CDR3 sequence is CASSHGTAPYEQYF.

The V gene is TRBV21-1, the J gene TRBJ2-7; TCRdb's D call of TRBD2 is untestable without DNA. TRBV21-1 is deemed a pseudogene. The CDR3 runs 16 residues. This chain's CDR3 is CASTQKRASSTYEQYF.

The chain combines TRBV29-1 with TRBJ2-7; as DNA is missing, the TRBD1 call by TCRdb cannot be tested. The germline V gene encodes CDR1 SQVTM and CDR2 ANQGSEA. The CDR3 spans 12 residues. CDR3 protein: CSVGSRGYEQYF.

The V call is TRBV12-3 or TRBV12-4, the J call TRBJ2-7. The CDR3 is 14 amino acids. The CDR3 region is CASSFGANTYEQYF.

This CDR3 reads CASSRTTGLYEQYF. The chain has TRBV28 and TRBJ2-7; as DNA is missing, the TRBD2 call by TCRdb cannot be tested. This CDR3 is built from 14 residues. The V gene's germline CDR1 is MDHEN and CDR2 SYDVKM.

The chain carries TRBV12-3 or TRBV12-4 and TRBJ2-5; no DNA is available, so the TRBD2 call from TCRdb remains unchecked. The CDR3 has 15 residues. CDR3 in amino acids: CASSPGLGQWETQYF.

The chain combines TRBV4-3 with TRBJ2-1; TCRdb's D gene call, TRBD2, goes unchecked for lack of DNA. The CDR3 contains 16 residues. CDR1 and CDR2 (germline): LGHNA, YSLEER. CDR3 sequence: CASSQSASGGAGEQFF.

This chain uses TRBV27 with TRBJ2-7. The CDR3 runs to 14 residues. Germline lookup yields CDR1 MNHEY and CDR2 SMNVEV (reference sequence). The CDR3 loop reads CASSLGRASYEQYF.

The chain recombines TRBV12-3 or TRBV12-4 with TRBJ1-4; the D call from TCRdb, TRBD1, cannot be confirmed without DNA. This CDR3 is 15 amino acids long. CDR3 amino acids: CASSFLGGHNEKLFF.

The V gene is TRBV25-1, the J gene TRBJ1-4; TCRdb selects TRBD1, and the lack of DNA leaves this call unchecked. Per the germline V gene, CDR1 is MGHDK and CDR2 is SYGVNS. The CDR3 has 15 residues. The CDR3 protein is CASSDTQGGNEKLFF.

The rearrangement joins TRBV9 to TRBJ2-7. From germline, CDR1 is SGDLS and CDR2 YYNGEE. The CDR3 sequence is 14 residues long. CDR3 region: CASSVGSGPYEQYF.

This chain links TRBV6-5 with TRBJ2-7; TCRdb lists TRBD1, though no DNA is available to test this call. The V gene's germline CDR1 is MNHEY and CDR2 SVGAGI. The CDR3 sequence is 15 residues long. The CDR3 loop is CASSYAQGVSYEQYF.

The J gene is TRBJ2-2, the V gene TRBV2; TCRdb gives TRBD2 as the D gene, but with no DNA this cannot be confirmed. Germline lookup yields CDR1 SNHLY and CDR2 FYNNEI. The CDR3 has 16 amino acids. The CDR3: CASSEWFGGGTGELFF.

The chain joins TRBV12-3 or TRBV12-4 to TRBJ2-1; as DNA is missing, the TRBD2 call by TCRdb cannot be tested. This CDR3 has 16 residues. The CDR3 loop is CASSPSGPLGYNEQFF.

The chain is built from TRBV4-3 and TRBJ1-1; there is no DNA to check the TCRdb D call of TRBD1. The CDR3 contains 14 residues. CDR1 LGHNA and CDR2 YSLEER come from the germline V gene. The CDR3 sequence is CASSHQDQGSEAFF.

The chain joins TRBV7-9 to TRBJ2-7; TCRdb reports TRBD2, a call that lacks DNA to check it against. Per germline, CDR1 SEHNR and CDR2 FQNEAQ (reference sequence). The CDR3 is made up of 15 amino acids. The CDR3 loop is CASSAGTSGPYEQYF. The full variable domain, completed using reference TRBV7-9 and TRBJ2-7, is DTGVSQNPRHKITKRGQNVTFRCDPISEHNRLYWYRQTLGQGPEFLTYFQNEAQLEKSRLLSDRFSAERPKGSFSTLEIQRTEQGDSAMYLCASSAGTSGPYEQYFGPGTRLTVT.

The rearrangement joins TRBV28 to TRBJ2-1; without DNA, the TCRdb call of TRBD1 cannot be checked. This CDR3 comprises 15 residues. CDR1 MDHEN and CDR2 SYDVKM come from the germline V gene. The CDR3 sequence: CASREPGHPSSEQFF.

This chain connects TRBV29-1 to TRBJ2-7; the TCRdb call, TRBD2, lacks DNA for checking. Per the germline V gene, CDR1 is SQVTM and CDR2 is ANQGSEA. CDR3 length: 15 residues. This CDR3 is CSVAGSLAFYDEQYF.

V is TRBV4-2 and J is TRBJ1-1; no DNA is available, so the TRBD1 call from TCRdb remains unchecked. The CDR3 covers 16 residues. Germline CDR1 is LGHNA and CDR2 is YNFKEQ. The CDR3 protein is CASSPGLGTDLTEAFF.

The chain couples TRBV28 to TRBJ2-7. This CDR3 has 12 residues. Per the germline V gene, CDR1 is MDHEN and CDR2 is SYDVKM. The CDR3 loop is CASSSPSYEQYF.

The rearrangement uses TRBV5-1 and TRBJ2-5. The germline CDR1 and CDR2 sequences are SGHRS and YFSETQ. This CDR3 is built from 13 residues. CDR3 region: CASSFDSGETQYF.

This chain connects TRBV7-9 to TRBJ2-5. CDR1 SEHNR and CDR2 FQNEAQ come from the germline V gene (reference sequence). There are 13 residues in the CDR3. CDR3 residues: CASSFLSEETQYF.

The V call is TRBV11-3, the J call TRBJ2-3; the D gene TCRdb calls, TRBD1, cannot be checked with no DNA. From germline, CDR1 is SGHNT and CDR2 YENEEA. The CDR3 has 12 amino acids. The CDR3: CASRGSTDTQYF.